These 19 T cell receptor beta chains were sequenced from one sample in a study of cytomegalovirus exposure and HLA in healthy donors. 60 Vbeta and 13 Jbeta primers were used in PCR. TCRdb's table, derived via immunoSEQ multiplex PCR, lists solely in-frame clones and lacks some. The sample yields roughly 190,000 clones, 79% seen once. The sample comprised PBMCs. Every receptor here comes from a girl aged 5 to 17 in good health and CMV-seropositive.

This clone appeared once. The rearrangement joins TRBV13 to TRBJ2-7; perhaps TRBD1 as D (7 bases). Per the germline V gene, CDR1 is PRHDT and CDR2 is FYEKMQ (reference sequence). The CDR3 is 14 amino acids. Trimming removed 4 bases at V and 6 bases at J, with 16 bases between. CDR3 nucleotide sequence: TGTGCCAGCAGCTCACAGGGGACTTTTAGCGAGCAGTACTTC. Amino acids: CASSSQGTFSEQYF.

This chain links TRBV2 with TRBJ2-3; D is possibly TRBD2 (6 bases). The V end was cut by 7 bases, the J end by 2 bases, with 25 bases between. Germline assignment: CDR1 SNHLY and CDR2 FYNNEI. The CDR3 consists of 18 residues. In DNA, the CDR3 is TGTGCCAGCACAAAGCGGGTGGGGTCTATATACCTCACAGATACGCAGTATTTT. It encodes CASTKRVGSIYLTDTQYF.

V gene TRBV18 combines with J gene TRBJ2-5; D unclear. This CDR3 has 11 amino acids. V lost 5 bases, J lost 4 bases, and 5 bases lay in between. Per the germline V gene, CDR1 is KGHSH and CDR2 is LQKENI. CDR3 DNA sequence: TGTGCCAGCTCAGAGCGAGAGACCCAGTACTTC. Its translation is CASSERETQYF.

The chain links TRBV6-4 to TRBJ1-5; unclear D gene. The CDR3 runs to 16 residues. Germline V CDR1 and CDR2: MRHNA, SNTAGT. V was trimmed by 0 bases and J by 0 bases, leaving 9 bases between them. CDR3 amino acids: CASSDSRTYSNQPQHF. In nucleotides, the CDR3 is TGTGCCAGCAGTGACTCTAGGACTTATAGCAATCAGCCCCAGCATTTT.

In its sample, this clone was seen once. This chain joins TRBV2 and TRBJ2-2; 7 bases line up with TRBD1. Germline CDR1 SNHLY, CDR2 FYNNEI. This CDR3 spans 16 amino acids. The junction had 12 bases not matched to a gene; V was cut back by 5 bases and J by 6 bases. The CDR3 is CASSPTGTAKAGELFF. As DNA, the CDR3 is TGTGCCAGCAGTCCCACCGGGACAGCTAAGGCCGGGGAGCTGTTTTTT.

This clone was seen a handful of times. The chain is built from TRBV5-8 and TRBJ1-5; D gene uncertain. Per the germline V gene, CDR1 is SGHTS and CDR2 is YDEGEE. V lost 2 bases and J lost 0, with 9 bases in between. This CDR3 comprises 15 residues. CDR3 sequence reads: CASSFSRNSNQPQHF. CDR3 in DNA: TGTGCCAGCAGCTTTTCCAGGAATAGCAATCAGCCCCAGCATTTT.

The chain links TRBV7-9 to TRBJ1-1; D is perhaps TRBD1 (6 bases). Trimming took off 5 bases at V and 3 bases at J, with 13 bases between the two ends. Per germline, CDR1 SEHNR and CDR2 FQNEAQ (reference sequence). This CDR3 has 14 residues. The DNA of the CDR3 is TGTGCCAGCAGCCTACCGGACAGCTACACTGAAGCTTTCTTT. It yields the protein CASSLPDSYTEAFF.

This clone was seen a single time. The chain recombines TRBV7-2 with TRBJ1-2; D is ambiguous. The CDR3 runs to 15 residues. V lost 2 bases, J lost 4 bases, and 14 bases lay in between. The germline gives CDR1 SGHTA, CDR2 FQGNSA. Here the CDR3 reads CASSLLRGKGYGYTF. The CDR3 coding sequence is TGTGCCAGCAGCTTATTGCGGGGTAAGGGCTATGGCTACACCTTC.

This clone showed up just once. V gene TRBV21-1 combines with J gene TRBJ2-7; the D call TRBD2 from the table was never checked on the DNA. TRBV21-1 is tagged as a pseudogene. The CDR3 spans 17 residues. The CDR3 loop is CASSKCRHSRPCYEQYF. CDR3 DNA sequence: TGTGCCAGCAGCAAATGTCGGCACTCGCGGCCATGCTACGAGCAGTACTTC.

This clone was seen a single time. CDR3 sequence reads: CASSPRDREWHYGYTF. The CDR3 nucleotides read TGTGCCAGTAGCCCCCGGGACAGGGAATGGCACTATGGCTACACCTTC. The chain joins TRBV19 to TRBJ1-2, with 9 bases that match TRBD1. Germline V CDR1 and CDR2: LNHDA, SQIVND (reference sequence). This CDR3 comprises 16 residues. V shed 6 bases, J shed 3 bases, and the junction held 11 bases outside the gene matches.

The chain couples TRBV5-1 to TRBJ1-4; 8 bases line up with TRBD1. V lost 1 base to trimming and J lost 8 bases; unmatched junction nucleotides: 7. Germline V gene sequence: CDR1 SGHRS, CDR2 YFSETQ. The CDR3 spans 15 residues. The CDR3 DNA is TGCGCCAGCAGCTTGCCTCAGGGGGCGGGAGAAAAACTGTTTTTT. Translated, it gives CASSLPQGAGEKLFF.

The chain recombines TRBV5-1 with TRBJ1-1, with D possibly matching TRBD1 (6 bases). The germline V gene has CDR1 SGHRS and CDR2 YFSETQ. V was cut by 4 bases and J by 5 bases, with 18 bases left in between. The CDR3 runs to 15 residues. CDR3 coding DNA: TGCGCCAGCAGCACAACGAGGGGGGGTATTACTGAAGCTTTCTTT. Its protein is CASSTTRGGITEAFF.

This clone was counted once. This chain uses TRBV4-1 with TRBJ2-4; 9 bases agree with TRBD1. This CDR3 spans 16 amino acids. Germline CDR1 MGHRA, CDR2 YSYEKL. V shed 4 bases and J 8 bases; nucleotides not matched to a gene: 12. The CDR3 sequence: CASSRRPGTGTDIQYF. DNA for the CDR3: TGCGCCAGCAGCCGCCGTCCCGGGACAGGGACGGACATTCAGTACTTC.

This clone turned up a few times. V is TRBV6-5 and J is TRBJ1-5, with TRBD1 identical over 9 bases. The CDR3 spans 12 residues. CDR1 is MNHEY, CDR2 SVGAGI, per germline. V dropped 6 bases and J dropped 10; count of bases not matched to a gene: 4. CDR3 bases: TGTGCCAGCAGAACCACAGGGGGCCCCCAGCATTTT. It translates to CASRTTGGPQHF.

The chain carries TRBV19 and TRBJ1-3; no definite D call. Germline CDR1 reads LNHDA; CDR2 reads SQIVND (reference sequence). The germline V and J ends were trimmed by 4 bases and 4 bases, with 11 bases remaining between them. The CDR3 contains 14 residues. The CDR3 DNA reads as TGTGCCAGTAGTACGGGTCAGAGCGGAAACACCATATATTTT. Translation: CASSTGQSGNTIYF.

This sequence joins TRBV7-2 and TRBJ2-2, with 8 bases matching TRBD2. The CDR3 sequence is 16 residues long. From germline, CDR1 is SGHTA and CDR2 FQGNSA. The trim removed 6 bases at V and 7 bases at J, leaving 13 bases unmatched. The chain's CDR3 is CASRPPGGGLGGELFF. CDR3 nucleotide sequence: TGTGCCAGCAGACCCCCGGGCGGGGGGCTGGGCGGGGAGCTGTTTTTT.

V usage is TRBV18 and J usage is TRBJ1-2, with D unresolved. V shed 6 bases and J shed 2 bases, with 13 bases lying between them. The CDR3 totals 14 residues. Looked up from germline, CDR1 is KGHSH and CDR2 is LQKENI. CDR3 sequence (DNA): TGTGCCAGCTCCCCTCGGGAGGACAACTATGGCTACACCTTC. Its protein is CASSPREDNYGYTF. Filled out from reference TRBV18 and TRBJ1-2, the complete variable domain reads NAGVMQNPRHLVRRRGQEARLRCSPMKGHSHVYWYRQLPEEGLKFMVYLQKENIIDESGMPKERFSAEFPKEGPSILRIQQVVRGDSAAYFCASSPREDNYGYTFGSGTRLTVV.

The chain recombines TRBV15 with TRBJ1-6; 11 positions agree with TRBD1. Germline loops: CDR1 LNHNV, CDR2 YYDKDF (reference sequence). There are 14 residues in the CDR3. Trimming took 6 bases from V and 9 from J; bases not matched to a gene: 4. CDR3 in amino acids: CATREDRGRSPLHF. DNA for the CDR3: TGTGCCACCAGGGAGGACAGGGGGCGTTCACCCCTCCACTTT. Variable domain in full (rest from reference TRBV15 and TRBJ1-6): DAMVIQNPRYQVTQFGKPVTLSCSQTLNHNVMYWYQQKSSQAPKLLFHYYDKDFNNEADTPDNFQSRRPNTSFCFLDIRSPGLGDTAMYLCATREDRGRSPLHFGNGTRLTVT.

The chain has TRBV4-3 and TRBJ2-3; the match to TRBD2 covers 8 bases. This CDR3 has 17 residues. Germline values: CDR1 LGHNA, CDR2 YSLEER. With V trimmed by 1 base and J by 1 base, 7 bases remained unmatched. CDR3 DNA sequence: TGCGCCAGCAGCCAAGGGTACGGGGGGGCCTGCACAGATACGCAGTATTTT. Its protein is CASSQGYGGACTDTQYF.